This is a list of T cell receptor beta chains from one sample in a study of blood T cell repertoires in COVID-19. This table comes from immunoSEQ multiplex PCR, and its TCRdb copy is limited to in-frame clones, with some not included. The sample contains about 100,000 clones, 70% to 80% of which appear only once. Sequencing used peripheral blood. The receptors derive from a man aged 70 or older with active or convalescent COVID-19. CDR3s include the opening cysteine and the closing phenylalanine or tryptophan. A D gene is named only where the DNA matches it firmly. Expanded clones get a size class; other rows say once, few or many, or leave the size out.

d_gene	abundance	v_gene	j_gene	CDR3aa	CDR3nt
TRBD1	NA	TRBV27	TRBJ1-5	CASSSKGTGGTRNQPQHF	TGTGCCAGCAGCTCAAAAGGGACAGGGGGGACTCGCAATCAGCCCCAGCATTTT
TRBD2	NA	TRBV3-1/TRBV3-2	TRBJ2-7	CASSPQTGLGLAGLYEQYF	TGTGCCAGCAGCCCCCAGACGGGCTTGGGACTAGCGGGACTCTACGAGCAGTACTTC
TRBD2	NA	TRBV13	TRBJ2-1	CASSYGLAGGGEQFF	TGTGCCAGCAGCTACGGACTAGCGGGAGGCGGTGAGCAGTTCTTC
TRBD2	few	TRBV2	TRBJ2-7	CASSPPSGGRDEQYF	TGTGCCAGCAGCCCACCTAGCGGGGGCCGGGACGAGCAGTACTTC
TRBD1	NA	TRBV20-1	TRBJ2-1	CSASIRGGAIVYNEQFF	TGCAGTGCGAGTATTCGAGGGGGCGCGATCGTATACAATGAGCAGTTCTTC
TRBD1	once	TRBV9	TRBJ2-1	CASSVETGGPNEQFF	TGTGCCAGCAGCGTAGAAACAGGGGGACCCAATGAGCAGTTCTTC
NA	NA	TRBV28	TRBJ1-6	CASSLSGSPLHF	TGTGCCAGCAGTTTATCGGGTTCACCCCTCCACTTT
TRBD1	NA	TRBV19	TRBJ1-5	CASSIGTGRINQPQHF	TGTGCCAGTAGTATAGGGACAGGGAGGATCAATCAGCCCCAGCATTTT
TRBD1	NA	TRBV5-1	TRBJ2-5	CASSSGTGEETQYF	TGCGCCAGCAGCTCCGGGACAGGGGAAGAGACCCAGTACTTC
NA	NA	TRBV19	TRBJ1-1	CASSAGLPKDTEAFF	TGTGCCAGTAGTGCGGGACTCCCGAAGGACACTGAAGCTTTCTTT
TRBD2	few	TRBV7-2	TRBJ2-2	CASILSGLAREGTGELFF	TGTGCCAGCATCCTCAGTGGGCTAGCGAGGGAGGGTACCGGGGAGCTGTTTTTT
NA	medium-sized	TRBV4-1	TRBJ1-4	CASSPHGRGPEKLFF	TGCGCCAGCAGCCCCCATGGGCGGGGACCTGAAAAACTGTTTTTT
TRBD2	NA	TRBV19	TRBJ2-7	CASSIGGGGTYEQYF	TGTGCCAGTAGTATTGGCGGGGGAGGAACCTACGAGCAGTACTTC
TRBD1	NA	TRBV7-9	TRBJ2-7	CASSSSWGQGTSYEQYF	TGTGCCAGCAGCTCTTCCTGGGGACAGGGGACTAGCTACGAGCAGTACTTC
TRBD1	NA	TRBV19	TRBJ2-1	CATRTGNEQFF	TGTGCCACAAGGACAGGCAATGAGCAGTTCTTC
TRBD1	NA	TRBV18	TRBJ1-2	CASSSITGTGPRGYTF	TGTGCCAGCTCATCAATCACCGGGACAGGCCCCCGTGGCTACACCTTC
TRBD2	NA	TRBV28	TRBJ2-5	CASRLAGGKETQYF	TGTGCCAGCAGACTAGCGGGGGGAAAAGAGACCCAGTACTTC
TRBD1	NA	TRBV7-9	TRBJ1-4	CASSLTGGPEKLFF	TGTGCCAGCAGCCTCACAGGGGGGCCTGAAAAACTGTTTTTT
TRBD1	NA	TRBV14	TRBJ2-5	CASSQQGAVGAQYF	TGTGCCAGCAGCCAACAGGGGGCAGTTGGGGCCCAGTACTTC
TRBD1	NA	TRBV7-2	TRBJ2-2	CASSLAQGGGTGELFF	TGTGCCAGCAGCTTAGCACAGGGGGGTGGCACCGGGGAGCTGTTTTTT
NA	NA	TRBV6-5	TRBJ1-1	CASTWGGEAFF	TGTGCCAGCACCTGGGGGGGAGAAGCTTTCTTT
TRBD1	NA	TRBV7-9	TRBJ2-6	CASSFQSGTGGSGANVLTF	TGTGCCAGCAGCTTCCAGTCCGGGACAGGTGGCTCTGGGGCCAACGTCCTGACTTTC
NA	NA	TRBV6-5	TRBJ1-6	CASRATGDNSPLHF	TGTGCCAGCAGGGCGACGGGGGATAATTCACCCCTCCACTTT
NA	NA	TRBV19	TRBJ1-5	CASSTQGYQPQHF	TGTGCCAGTAGTACACAGGGTTATCAGCCCCAGCATTTT
TRBD1	few	TRBV27	TRBJ2-3	CASSLYPPRGHDTDTQYF	TGTGCCAGCAGTTTATACCCCCCCAGGGGGCATGACACAGATACGCAGTATTTT
TRBD1	NA	TRBV28	TRBJ2-3	CASTLDRGPITQYF	TGTGCCAGCACCTTGGACAGGGGGCCGATTACGCAGTATTTT
NA	once	TRBV11-2	TRBJ1-1	CASSLEPGVGTEAFF	TGTGCCAGCAGCTTAGAGCCCGGGGTAGGGACTGAAGCTTTCTTT
NA	NA	TRBV5-1	TRBJ1-1	CASSFQGGDTEAFF	TGCGCCAGCAGCTTTCAGGGCGGCGACACTGAAGCTTTCTTT
TRBD1	NA	TRBV29-1	TRBJ2-7	CSVDPGTGNGEQYF	TGCAGCGTTGATCCCGGGACAGGGAACGGCGAGCAGTACTTC
NA	NA	TRBV5-1	TRBJ1-2	CASSLVGGGATQGYTF	TGCGCCAGCAGCTTGGTTGGTGGGGGCGCAACCCAAGGCTACACCTTC
TRBD1	NA	TRBV2	TRBJ2-5	CASSFLTGGRETQYF	TGTGCCAGCAGTTTCCTGACAGGGGGGAGGGAGACCCAGTACTTC
NA	few	TRBV28	TRBJ2-7	CASSFSTVVEQYF	TGTGCCAGCAGTTTTTCCACGGTGGTCGAGCAGTACTTC
TRBD1	NA	TRBV28	TRBJ1-6	CASGTVSYNSPLHF	TGTGCCTCGGGGACAGTCTCCTATAATTCACCCCTCCACTTT
NA	NA	TRBV4-1	TRBJ2-1	CASSQKRRASSDEQFF	TGCGCCAGCAGCCAAAAAAGACGGGCTAGCTCGGATGAGCAGTTCTTC
TRBD2	NA	TRBV7-6	TRBJ2-1	CASSYIAAGLAGGGSYNEQFF	TGTGCCAGCAGCTACATAGCGGCGGGACTAGCGGGAGGGGGATCCTACAATGAGCAGTTCTTC
TRBD2	once	TRBV9	TRBJ2-1	CASSYPLGGSYNEQFF	TGTGCCAGCAGCTACCCTCTGGGCGGGAGTTACAATGAGCAGTTCTTC
TRBD2	NA	TRBV27	TRBJ2-6	CASSLTGTSLAGANVLTF	TGTGCCAGCAGTTTAACAGGGACTAGCTTGGCTGGGGCCAACGTCCTGACTTTC
NA	once	TRBV12-3/TRBV12-4	TRBJ2-1	CASSLGANEQFF	TGTGCCAGCAGTTTAGGAGCTAATGAGCAGTTCTTC
NA	NA	TRBV2	TRBJ1-4	CASTERGNEKLFF	TGTGCCAGCACCGAGCGGGGGAATGAAAAACTGTTTTTT
NA	NA	TRBV28	TRBJ1-1	CASTLNTEAFF	TGTGCCAGCACTTTGAACACTGAAGCTTTCTTT